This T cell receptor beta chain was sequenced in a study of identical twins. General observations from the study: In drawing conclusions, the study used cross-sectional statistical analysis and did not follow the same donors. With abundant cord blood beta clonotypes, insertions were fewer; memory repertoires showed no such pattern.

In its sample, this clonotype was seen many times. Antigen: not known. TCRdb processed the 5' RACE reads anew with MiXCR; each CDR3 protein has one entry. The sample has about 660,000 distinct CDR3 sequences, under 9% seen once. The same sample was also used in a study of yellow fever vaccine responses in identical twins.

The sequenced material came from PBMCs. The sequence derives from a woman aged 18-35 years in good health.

As DNA, the CDR3 is TGTGCCAGCAGCCAAGGTAGCGGGGAAACCGGGGAGCTGTTTTTT. Protein product: CASSQGSGETGELFF. V gene TRBV3-1 combines with J gene TRBJ2-2; 8 nucleotides agree with TRBD2. The J segment lost 5 bases and the V segment lost 1 base, leaving 3 bases of the junction unmatched. The CDR3 is made up of 15 amino acids. The germline V gene encodes CDR1 LGHDT and CDR2 YNNKEL (reference sequence).